The clone carrying this TCR beta chain was recorded a few times. These data come from a study of cytomegalovirus exposure and HLA in healthy donors. Produced via immunoSEQ multiplex PCR; TCRdb's table is partial and in-frame only. This repertoire shows 150,000 to 200,000 clones, approximately 89% found once; its top ten account for roughly 7%. The CDR3 has 15 amino acids. The V gene's germline CDR1 is MGHRA and CDR2 YSYEKL. Trimming removed 0 bases from V and 3 bases from J, with 9 bases in between. The chain carries TRBV4-1 and TRBJ1-5, with D tentatively TRBD1 (5 bases). Input material: PBMCs. The TCR was taken from a man aged 25 to 40 in good health and CMV-seropositive. CDR3 loop: CASSQETGPNQPQHF. For the CDR3, the DNA is TGCGCCAGCAGCCAAGAAACAGGTCCCAATCAGCCCCAGCATTTT.